This TCR beta chain is drawn from a study of glioma-infiltrating T cells after dendritic cell vaccination. The wider study: Autologous tumor lysate-pulsed dendritic cell vaccination was given between 2003 and 2012.

Study-level findings and limits: Few patients contributed both blood and tumor specimens.

The immunoSEQ assay amplified TCRB CDR3 from up to about 2 ug DNA. Measured with immunoSEQ multiplex PCR; TCRdb has only the in-frame clones, and not every one. This table has over 55,000 clones, 81% appearing once. Germline CDR1 is LNHNV and CDR2 is YYDKDF (reference sequence). Trimming removed 0 bases from V and 4 bases from J, with 6 bases in between. CDR3 length: 14 amino acids. About this clone itself: Its antigen is not known.

V gene TRBV15 combines with J gene TRBJ2-2, with D uncertain. The source of this sequence is a human donor with glioblastoma. This sample comprised blood, obtained before dendritic cell vaccination. Here the CDR3 DNA reads TGTGCCACCAGCAGAGAGTCTAGCACCGGGGAGCTGTTTTTT. Encoded protein: CATSRESSTGELFF.